This entry concerns a single T cell receptor beta chain. This specimen belongs to a study of OX40 agonist ivuxolimab in advanced cancers. Study information: Each patient was given ivuxolimab into a vein every 2 weeks, at 0.01 to 10 mg/kg. Partial response was recorded in three patients: one hepatocellular carcinoma and two cutaneous melanoma cases.

V dropped 2 bases and J dropped 0 bases, with 18 bases sitting between them. In germline, CDR1 is SGHKS, CDR2 YYEKEE (reference sequence). The CDR3 loop spans 18 amino acids. Baseline, cycle 4 day 1, and cycle 7 day 1 were the blood sampling points. Profiled with immunoSEQ multiplex PCR; TCRdb holds only in-frame clones, not every one. This table holds under 85,000 clones, over 75% found once. The rearrangement joins TRBV5-5 to TRBJ1-5; D gene ambiguous. The clonotype was recovered from an adult with an advanced solid tumor such as melanoma, head and neck, liver or kidney cancer. The specimen comprised CD4+ or CD8+ T cells sorted from blood, sampled in a trial of the OX40 agonist ivuxolimab. The CDR3 sequence: CASSFVRPARGSNQPQHF. As DNA, the CDR3 is TGTGCCAGCAGCTTTGTTCGGCCCGCACGGGGTAGCAATCAGCCCCAGCATTTT.